Listed here are 8 T cell receptor beta chains from one sample, sequenced in a study of STAT5B mutations in CD4+ large granular lymphocyte leukemia. TCRdb's table, derived via immunoSEQ multiplex PCR, lists solely in-frame clones and lacks some. The table includes tens of thousands of clones, 76% detected once. Sequencing used CD4+ T cells from blood buffy coats. Receptor source: a human donor in good health.

The chain is built from TRBV5-1 and TRBJ2-1, with D possibly being TRBD2 (6 bases). Trimming shortened V by 2 bases and J by 6 bases, and 12 bases separated the two germline ends. The germline CDR1 and CDR2 sequences are SGHRS and YFSETQ. The CDR3 length is 14 residues. Written as DNA, the CDR3 is TGCGCCAGCAGCTTCCCCCGGGACTCCAATGAGCAGTTCTTC. The encoded protein is CASSFPRDSNEQFF.

CDR3 sequence (DNA): TGTGCCAGCTCACCAGGGAGGGGGAATATCCAAGAGACCCAGTACTTC. Protein product: CASSPGRGNIQETQYF. This sequence joins TRBV18 and TRBJ2-5; D perhaps matches TRBD2 (7 bases). Trimming cost V 2 bases and J 1 base, with 14 bases left between them. The germline V gene has CDR1 KGHSH and CDR2 LQKENI. This CDR3 spans 16 amino acids. Looking up the rest from reference TRBV18 and TRBJ2-5 gives the full variable domain: NAGVMQNPRHLVRRRGQEARLRCSPMKGHSHVYWYRQLPEEGLKFMVYLQKENIIDESGMPKERFSAEFPKEGPSILRIQQVVRGDSAAYFCASSPGRGNIQETQYFGPGTRLLVL.

This clone has more than one count but fewer than ten. This sequence joins TRBV7-9 and TRBJ2-1; 7 bases match TRBD2. Germline V lookup: CDR1 SEHNR, CDR2 FQNEAQ (reference sequence). Unmatched junction bases numbered 16, after V lost 2 bases and J lost 12 bases. The CDR3 contains 16 residues. The chain's CDR3 is CASSLHPGTTLAWQFF. CDR3 sequence (DNA): TGTGCCAGCAGCTTACACCCCGGGACTACGTTGGCTTGGCAGTTCTTC.

The genes are TRBV7-9 and TRBJ1-2; D is undetermined. This CDR3 is built from 14 residues. V was clipped by 5 bases and J by 4 bases, with 14 bases between them. In germline, CDR1 is SEHNR, CDR2 FQNEAQ (reference sequence). The chain's CDR3 is CASSPTGPVYGYTF. Here the CDR3 DNA reads TGTGCCAGCAGCCCTACCGGGCCCGTCTATGGCTACACCTTC.

The V and J genes are TRBV5-4 and TRBJ1-2; D call uncertain. Deletions cut 0 bases from V and 7 bases from J, with 10 bases between. This CDR3 has 13 amino acids. The V gene's germline CDR1 is SGHNT and CDR2 YYREEE (reference sequence). The CDR3 protein is CASSLDGVGGYTF. The CDR3 region has the DNA TGTGCCAGCAGCTTGGATGGTGTAGGTGGCTACACCTTC.

The CDR3 DNA reads as TGTGCCAGTAGGGCATTTTTCTCTGGAAACACCATATATTTT. Translation: CASRAFFSGNTIYF. The chain uses TRBV19 and TRBJ1-3; D is undetermined. The CDR3 contains 14 residues. The germline V gene has CDR1 LNHDA and CDR2 SQIVND (reference sequence). The V end was cut by 6 bases, the J end by 0 bases, with 9 bases between.

The CDR3 loop is CASRSGQSTDTQYF. CDR3 nucleotide sequence: TGTGCCAGCAGGTCAGGACAAAGCACAGATACGCAGTATTTT. The rearrangement uses TRBV27 and TRBJ2-3; TRBD1 might be the D (5 bases). Germline V gives CDR1 MNHEY, CDR2 SMNVEV (reference sequence). This CDR3 has 14 residues. The germline V and J ends were trimmed by 6 bases and 0 bases, with 10 bases remaining between them.

As concerns this clone: Other DNA sequences of this sample code for an identical CDR3. CDR3 DNA sequence: TGTGCCAGCTCACCAGGGACTAGCGGGAGCTACGAGCAGTACTTC. Translation: CASSPGTSGSYEQYF. The chain uses TRBV18 and TRBJ2-7, with 14 bases that match TRBD2. This CDR3 contains 15 residues. V dropped 2 bases and J dropped 3; count of bases not matched to a gene: 0. Per the germline V gene, CDR1 is KGHSH and CDR2 is LQKENI.